The 20 T cell receptor beta chains listed next were all sequenced from one sample in a study of blood T cell repertoires in COVID-19. The data were produced by immunoSEQ multiplex PCR, yet TCRdb's version contains in-frame clones alone and is incomplete. The sample consists of tens of thousands of clones, about 92% of them appearing once. Sequencing was done on a sample of peripheral blood. These TCRs come from a man aged 50 to 60 with COVID-19, enrolled during active disease.

Here the CDR3 DNA reads TGTGCCAGCATATCTAGCGGGAGGTACAATGAGCAGTTCTTC. Its protein product is CASISSGRYNEQFF. The chain is built from TRBV2 and TRBJ2-1; 11 bases map to TRBD2. CDR1 is SNHLY, CDR2 FYNNEI, per germline. This CDR3 has 14 residues. Losses at the gene ends were 7 bases for V and 4 bases for J; bases not matched to a gene: 3.

This sequence joins TRBV29-1 and TRBJ1-2, with 7 positions matching TRBD1. The CDR3 covers 14 residues. CDR1 SQVTM and CDR2 ANQGSEA come from the germline V gene. The V and J ends lost 6 bases and 8 bases, in that order; junction bases with no gene match: 15. DNA for the CDR3: TGCAGCGTCGAACAAGGGGGCGTGAAAGCCGGCTACACCTTC. This translates into CSVEQGGVKAGYTF.

The chain links TRBV21-1 to TRBJ1-1; TRBD1, the table's D call, lacks a check against the DNA. TRBV21-1 is termed a pseudogene. The CDR3 spans 17 residues. This CDR3 reads CASSKDGRGLMNTEAFF. In DNA, the CDR3 is TGTGCCAGCAGCAAAGATGGCAGGGGGCTAATGAACACTGAAGCTTTCTTT.

The rearrangement joins TRBV13 to TRBJ2-1; TRBD1 matches at 8 bases. Germline V lookup: CDR1 PRHDT, CDR2 FYEKMQ (reference sequence). The CDR3 length is 14 residues. The V segment lost 2 bases and the J segment 4 bases; nucleotides outside the gene matches: 1. The CDR3 reads CASSLQGAYNEQFF. For the CDR3, the DNA is TGTGCCAGCAGCTTACAGGGGGCTTACAATGAGCAGTTCTTC.

This clone was counted only a few times. V is TRBV5-6 and J is TRBJ1-1; TRBD1 matches at 7 bases. This CDR3 contains 15 residues. Germline CDR1 SGHDT, CDR2 YYEEEE. The junction had 9 bases not matched to a gene; V was cut back by 0 bases and J by 7 bases. The CDR3 nucleotides read TGTGCCAGCAGCTTGGGGGGGACAGTGCACTTTGAAGCTTTCTTT. Its protein product is CASSLGGTVHFEAFF.

This rearrangement joins TRBV28 to TRBJ2-2, with a possible D match to TRBD1 (6 bases). The V end was cut by 6 bases, the J end by 6 bases, with 17 bases between. The V gene's germline CDR1 is MDHEN and CDR2 SYDVKM. The CDR3 consists of 15 residues. The CDR3 DNA sequence: TGTGCCAGCAGCCTTGGTGGGGGCCAGGCCGGGGAGCTGTTTTTT. This codes for CASSLGGGQAGELFF.

This sequence joins TRBV7-8 and TRBJ1-5, with D possibly being TRBD1 (5 bases). The ends were cut back, 5 bases at V and 2 bases at J, with 19 bases in the middle. Germline V CDR1 and CDR2: SGHVS, FQNEAQ. The CDR3 sequence is 17 residues long. The CDR3 DNA reads TGTGCCAGCAGCCACAGAGAGGGAGGGGCGGGCAATCAGCCCCAGCATTTT. Its protein is CASSHREGGAGNQPQHF.

The chain is built from TRBV5-1 and TRBJ1-2; D perhaps matches TRBD1 (6 bases). V shed 6 bases and J shed 1 base, with 13 bases lying between them. CDR3 length equals 14 residues. The germline CDR1 and CDR2 sequences are SGHRS and YFSETQ. The CDR3 sequence is CASTPDSFNYGYTF. The CDR3 DNA reads as TGCGCCAGCACCCCGGACAGCTTTAACTATGGCTACACCTTC.

V and J are TRBV5-4 and TRBJ2-6; unclear D gene. This CDR3 is built from 17 residues. The germline V gene encodes CDR1 SGHNT and CDR2 YYREEE (reference sequence). The V and J ends lost 4 bases and 0 bases respectively, with 14 bases between them. CDR3 amino acids: CASSGSTPSSGANVLTF. In DNA, the CDR3 is TGTGCCAGCAGCGGGTCGACTCCCTCCTCTGGGGCCAACGTCCTGACTTTC.

This clone appeared a single time. The rearrangement joins TRBV18 to TRBJ2-1, with D perhaps TRBD1 (8 bases). The CDR3 sequence is 14 residues long. Trimming shortened V by 5 bases and J by 9 bases, and 17 bases separated the two germline ends. The germline V gene encodes CDR1 KGHSH and CDR2 LQKENI. As DNA, the CDR3 is TGTGCCAGCTCAATACCACAGGGGGGGCTTGAGCAGTTCTTC. Its translation: CASSIPQGGLEQFF.

V and J are TRBV25-1 and TRBJ2-3, with a tentative D call TRBD2 (5 bases). The germline V and J ends were trimmed by 5 bases and 6 bases, with 21 bases remaining between them. The CDR3 loop spans 16 amino acids. From germline, CDR1 is MGHDK and CDR2 SYGVNS. The CDR3 loop is CASSSFPSSGPDTQYF. CDR3 sequence (DNA): TGTGCCAGCAGTTCTTTCCCCTCGAGCGGTCCGGATACGCAGTATTTT.

The rearrangement joins TRBV20-1 to TRBJ2-7; tentatively, D is TRBD2 (6 bases). CDR3 size: 14 residues. The germline V gene encodes CDR1 DFQATT and CDR2 SNEGSKA (reference sequence). Trimming took off 3 bases at V and 6 bases at J, with 18 bases between the two ends. Here the CDR3 reads CSASTAGLRSEQYF. The CDR3 coding sequence is TGCAGTGCTAGTACGGCGGGGCTACGGTCCGAGCAGTACTTC.

The chain combines TRBV4-1 with TRBJ2-7; no reliable D call. The CDR3 contains 14 residues. Trimming shortened V by 5 bases and J by 2 bases, and 13 bases separated the two germline ends. Germline lookup yields CDR1 MGHRA and CDR2 YSYEKL. CDR3 protein: CASSNLGRAYEQYF. The CDR3 DNA reads TGCGCCAGCAGCAACCTGGGCAGAGCCTACGAGCAGTACTTC.

The chain's CDR3 is CASRSTGRGEETQYF. In nucleotides, the CDR3 is TGCGCCAGCAGGTCCACAGGGAGGGGAGAAGAGACCCAGTACTTC. The chain recombines TRBV5-1 with TRBJ2-5, with D possibly TRBD2 on 7 matching bases. Trimming pared 5 bases from V and 3 bases from J, leaving 17 bases between. CDR1 is SGHRS, CDR2 YFSETQ, per germline. This CDR3 contains 15 residues.

The chain joins TRBV6-2 or TRBV6-3 to TRBJ2-5; 8 nucleotides align to TRBD1. This CDR3 has 13 amino acids. V was pared by 5 bases and J by 2 bases, with 1 base of the junction left unmatched. CDR1 and CDR2 from the germline V gene are MNHEY and SVGEGT. This CDR3 is CASSRQGQETQYF. For the CDR3, the DNA is TGTGCCAGCAGTCGACAGGGGCAAGAGACCCAGTACTTC.

This sequence joins TRBV29-1 and TRBJ2-7, with TRBD2 matching 14 bases. Losses at the gene ends were 5 bases for V and 7 bases for J; bases not matched to a gene: 10. CDR3 length: 15 amino acids. CDR1 is SQVTM and CDR2 is ANQGSEA in the germline V gene. CDR3 protein: CSVPGLAGVGGEQYF. The CDR3 nucleotides read TGCAGCGTTCCGGGACTAGCGGGAGTTGGTGGTGAGCAGTACTTC.

This sequence joins TRBV7-9 and TRBJ2-1; no clear D. V lost 0 bases to trimming and J lost 4 bases, with 4 bases between them. The CDR3 length is 13 residues. CDR1 is SEHNR, CDR2 FQNEAQ, per germline (reference sequence). The CDR3 protein is CASSLATYNEQFF. CDR3 in DNA: TGTGCCAGCAGCTTAGCGACTTACAATGAGCAGTTCTTC.

J is TRBJ2-5 and V is TRBV2, with TRBD2 identical over 11 bases. Per the germline V gene, CDR1 is SNHLY and CDR2 is FYNNEI. There are 16 residues in the CDR3. Unmatched junction bases numbered 14, after V lost 7 bases and J lost 7 bases. CDR3 nucleotides: TGTGCCAGCAAATTAGCGGGAGGGCTAGAGAGAGGGACCCAGTACTTC. It is translated as CASKLAGGLERGTQYF.

The V gene is TRBV25-1, the J gene TRBJ1-1; D is unresolved. Germline V CDR1 and CDR2: MGHDK, SYGVNS. V lost 3 bases, J lost 4 bases, and 9 bases lay in between. The CDR3 has 13 amino acids. In DNA form, the CDR3 reads TGTGCCAGCAGTGAGCCGCGAGGCACTGAAGCTTTCTTT. Protein product: CASSEPRGTEAFF.

The rearrangement links TRBV5-1 to TRBJ2-7; 11 nucleotides align to TRBD2. Trimming at V came to 3 bases and at J to 2 bases, leaving 7 bases not matched to a gene. Looked up from germline, CDR1 is SGHRS and CDR2 is YFSETQ. This CDR3 spans 16 amino acids. The CDR3 region is CASSWTLAGAAYEQYF. CDR3 DNA sequence: TGCGCCAGCAGCTGGACACTAGCGGGGGCTGCCTACGAGCAGTACTTC.